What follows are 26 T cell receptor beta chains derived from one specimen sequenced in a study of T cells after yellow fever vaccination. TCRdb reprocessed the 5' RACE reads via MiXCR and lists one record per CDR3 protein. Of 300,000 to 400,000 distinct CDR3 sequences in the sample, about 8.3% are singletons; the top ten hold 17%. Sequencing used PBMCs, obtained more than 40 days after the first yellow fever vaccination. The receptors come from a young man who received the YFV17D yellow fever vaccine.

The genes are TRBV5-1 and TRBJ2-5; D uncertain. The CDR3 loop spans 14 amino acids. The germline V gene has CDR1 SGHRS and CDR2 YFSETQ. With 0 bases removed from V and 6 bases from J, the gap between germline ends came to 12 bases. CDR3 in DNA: TGCGCCAGCAGCTTGGAACCCGCCATTCAGACCCAGTACTTC. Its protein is CASSLEPAIQTQYF. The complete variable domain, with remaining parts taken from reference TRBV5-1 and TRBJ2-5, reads KAGVTQTPRYLIKTRGQQVTLSCSPISGHRSVSWYQQTPGQGLQFLFEYFSETQRNKGNFPGRFSGRQFSNSRSEMNVSTLELGDSALYLCASSLEPAIQTQYFGPGTRLLVL.

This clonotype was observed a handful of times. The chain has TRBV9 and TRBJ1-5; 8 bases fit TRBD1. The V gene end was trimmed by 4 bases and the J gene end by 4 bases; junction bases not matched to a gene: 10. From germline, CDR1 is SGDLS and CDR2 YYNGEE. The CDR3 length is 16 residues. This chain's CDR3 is CASSPGTGASNQPQHF. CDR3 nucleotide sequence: TGTGCCAGCAGCCCGGGGACAGGAGCATCTAATCAGCCCCAGCATTTT.

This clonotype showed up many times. Here the CDR3 DNA reads TGCGCCAGCAGCTGGGCACCGGGACAGGGTAACACCGGGGAGCTGTTTTTT. Its protein product is CASSWAPGQGNTGELFF. The chain carries TRBV5-1 and TRBJ2-2, with 9 bases matching TRBD1. The V gene end was trimmed by 3 bases and the J gene end by 2 bases; junction bases not matched to a gene: 8. Germline-derived CDR1 and CDR2 are SGHRS and YFSETQ. The CDR3 is 17 amino acids.

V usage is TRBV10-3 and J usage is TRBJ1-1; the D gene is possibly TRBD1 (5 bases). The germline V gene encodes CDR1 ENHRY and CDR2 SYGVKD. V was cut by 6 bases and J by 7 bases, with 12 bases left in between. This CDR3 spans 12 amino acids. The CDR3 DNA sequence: TGTGCCATCAGGCGGGGGTTGGGTGAAGCTTTCTTT. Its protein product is CAIRRGLGEAFF.

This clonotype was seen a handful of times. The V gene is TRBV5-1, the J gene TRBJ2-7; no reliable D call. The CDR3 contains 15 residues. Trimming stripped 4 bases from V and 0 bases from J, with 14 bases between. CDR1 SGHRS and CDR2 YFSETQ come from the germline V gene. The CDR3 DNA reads TGCGCCAGCAGCGTCAGATTCCCGAGCTCCTACGAGCAGTACTTC. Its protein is CASSVRFPSSYEQYF.

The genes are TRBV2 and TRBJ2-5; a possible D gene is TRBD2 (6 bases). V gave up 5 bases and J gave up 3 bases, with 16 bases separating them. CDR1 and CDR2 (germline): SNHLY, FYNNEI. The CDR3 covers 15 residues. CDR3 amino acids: CASSRSRGFEETQYF. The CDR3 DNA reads TGTGCCAGCAGTCGTAGTCGGGGGTTTGAAGAGACCCAGTACTTC.

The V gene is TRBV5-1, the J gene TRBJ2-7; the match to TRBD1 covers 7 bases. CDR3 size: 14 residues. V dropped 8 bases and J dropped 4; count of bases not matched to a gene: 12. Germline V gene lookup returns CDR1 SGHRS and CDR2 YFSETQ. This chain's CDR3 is CASTRQGGEYEQYF. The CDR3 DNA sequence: TGCGCCAGTACGAGACAAGGGGGCGAATACGAGCAGTACTTC. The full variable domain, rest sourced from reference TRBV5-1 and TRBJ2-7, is KAGVTQTPRYLIKTRGQQVTLSCSPISGHRSVSWYQQTPGQGLQFLFEYFSETQRNKGNFPGRFSGRQFSNSRSEMNVSTLELGDSALYLCASTRQGGEYEQYFGPGTRLTVT.

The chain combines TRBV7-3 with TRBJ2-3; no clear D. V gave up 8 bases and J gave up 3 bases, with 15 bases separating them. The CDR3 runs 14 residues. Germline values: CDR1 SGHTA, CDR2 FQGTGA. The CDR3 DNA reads TGTGCCAGCGCTACTGACCTGTTAACAGATACGCAGTATTTT. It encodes CASATDLLTDTQYF.

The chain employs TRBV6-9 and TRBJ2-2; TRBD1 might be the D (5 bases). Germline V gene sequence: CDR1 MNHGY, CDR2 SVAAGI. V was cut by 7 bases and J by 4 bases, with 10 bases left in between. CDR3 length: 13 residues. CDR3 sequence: CASTRTGTGELFF. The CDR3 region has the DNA TGTGCCAGCACCCGTACAGGCACCGGGGAGCTGTTTTTT.

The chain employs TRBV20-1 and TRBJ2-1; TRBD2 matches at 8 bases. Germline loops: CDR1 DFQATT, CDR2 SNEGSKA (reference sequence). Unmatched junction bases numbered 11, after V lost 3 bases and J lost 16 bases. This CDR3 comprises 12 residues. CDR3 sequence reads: CSASPSGGIVFF. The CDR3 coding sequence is TGCAGTGCTAGTCCGAGCGGGGGTATTGTATTCTTC.

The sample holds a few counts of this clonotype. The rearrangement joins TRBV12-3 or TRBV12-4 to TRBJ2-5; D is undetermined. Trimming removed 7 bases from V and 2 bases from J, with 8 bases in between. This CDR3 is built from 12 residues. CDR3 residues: CASKREQETQYF. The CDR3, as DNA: TGTGCCAGCAAAAGGGAACAAGAGACCCAGTACTTC.

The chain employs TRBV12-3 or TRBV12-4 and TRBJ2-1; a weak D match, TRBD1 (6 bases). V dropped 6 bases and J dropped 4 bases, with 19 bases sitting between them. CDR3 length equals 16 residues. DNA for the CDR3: TGTGCCAGCAGCTCCCTCAGGGGCGAGAAGTACAATGAGCAGTTCTTC. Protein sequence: CASSSLRGEKYNEQFF.

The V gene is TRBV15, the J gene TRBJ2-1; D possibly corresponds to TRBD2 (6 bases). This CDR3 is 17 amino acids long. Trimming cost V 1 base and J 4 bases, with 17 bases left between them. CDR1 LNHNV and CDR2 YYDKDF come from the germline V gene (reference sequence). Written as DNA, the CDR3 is TGTGCCACCAGCAGAGGCCCCCCGGGACGGGGGTACAATGAGCAGTTCTTC. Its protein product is CATSRGPPGRGYNEQFF.

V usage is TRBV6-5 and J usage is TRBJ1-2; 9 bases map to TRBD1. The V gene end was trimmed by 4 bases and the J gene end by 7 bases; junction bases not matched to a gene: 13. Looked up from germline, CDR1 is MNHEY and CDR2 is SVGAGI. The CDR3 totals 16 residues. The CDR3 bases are TGTGCCAGCAGTTCTCCACACCGGACAGGGGCTGTTGGCTACACCTTC. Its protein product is CASSSPHRTGAVGYTF.

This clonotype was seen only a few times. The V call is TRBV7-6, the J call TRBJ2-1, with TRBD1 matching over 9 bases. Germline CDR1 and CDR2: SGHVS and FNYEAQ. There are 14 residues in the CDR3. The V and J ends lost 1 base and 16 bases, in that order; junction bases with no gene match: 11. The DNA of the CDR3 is TGTGCCAGCAGCTTAGTGGCAGGGTCGGACAGGGGCTTCTTC. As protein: CASSLVAGSDRGFF.

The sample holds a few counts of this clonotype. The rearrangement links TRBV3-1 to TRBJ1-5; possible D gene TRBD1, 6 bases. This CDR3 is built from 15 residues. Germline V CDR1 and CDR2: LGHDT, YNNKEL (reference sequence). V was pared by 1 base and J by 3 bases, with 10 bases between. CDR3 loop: CASSQATGINQPQHF. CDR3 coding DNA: TGTGCCAGCAGCCAAGCAACAGGGATCAATCAGCCCCAGCATTTT.

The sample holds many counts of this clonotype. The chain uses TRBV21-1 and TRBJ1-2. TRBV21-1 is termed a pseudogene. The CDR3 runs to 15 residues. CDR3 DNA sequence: TGTGCCAGCAGCAGTACCGGTAGGGCTAGGTTCGGCTACACCTTC. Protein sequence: CASSSTGRARFGYTF.

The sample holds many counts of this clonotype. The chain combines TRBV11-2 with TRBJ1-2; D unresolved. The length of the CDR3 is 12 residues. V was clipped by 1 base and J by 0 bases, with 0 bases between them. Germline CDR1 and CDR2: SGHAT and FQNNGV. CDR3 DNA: TGTGCCAGCAGCTTAGCTAACTATGGCTACACCTTC. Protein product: CASSLANYGYTF. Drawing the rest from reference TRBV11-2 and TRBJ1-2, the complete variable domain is EAGVAQSPRYKIIEKRQSVAFWCNPISGHATLYWYQQILGQGPKLLIQFQNNGVVDDSQLPKDRFSAERLKGVDSTLKIQPAKLEDSAVYLCASSLANYGYTFGSGTRLTVV.

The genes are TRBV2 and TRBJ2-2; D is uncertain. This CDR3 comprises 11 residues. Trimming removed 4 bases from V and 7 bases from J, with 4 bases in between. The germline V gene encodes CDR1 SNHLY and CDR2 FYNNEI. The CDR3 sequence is CASSVVGELFF. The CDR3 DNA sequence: TGTGCCAGCAGTGTGGTCGGGGAGCTGTTTTTT.

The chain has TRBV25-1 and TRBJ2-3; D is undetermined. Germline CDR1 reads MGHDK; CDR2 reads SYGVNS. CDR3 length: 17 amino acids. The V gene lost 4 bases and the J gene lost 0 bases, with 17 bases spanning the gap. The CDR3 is CASSGHLRHASTDTQYF. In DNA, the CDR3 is TGTGCCAGCAGTGGGCACCTCAGGCACGCTAGCACAGATACGCAGTATTTT. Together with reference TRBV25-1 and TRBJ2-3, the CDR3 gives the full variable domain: EADIYQTPRYLVIGTGKKITLECSQTMGHDKMYWYQQDPGMELHLIHYSYGVNSTEKGDLSSESTVSRIRTEHFPLTLESARPSHTSQYLCASSGHLRHASTDTQYFGPGTRLTVL.

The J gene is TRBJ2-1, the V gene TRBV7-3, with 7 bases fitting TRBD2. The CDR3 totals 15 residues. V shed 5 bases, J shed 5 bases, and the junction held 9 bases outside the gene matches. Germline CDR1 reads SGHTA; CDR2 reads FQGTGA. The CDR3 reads CASSPLANVHNEQFF. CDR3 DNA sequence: TGTGCCAGCAGCCCACTAGCGAACGTGCACAATGAGCAGTTCTTC.

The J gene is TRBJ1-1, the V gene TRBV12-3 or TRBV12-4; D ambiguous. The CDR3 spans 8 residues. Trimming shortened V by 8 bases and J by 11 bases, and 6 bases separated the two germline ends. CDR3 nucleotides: TGTGCCAGCGGGCTCGCTTTCTTT. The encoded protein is CASGLAFF.

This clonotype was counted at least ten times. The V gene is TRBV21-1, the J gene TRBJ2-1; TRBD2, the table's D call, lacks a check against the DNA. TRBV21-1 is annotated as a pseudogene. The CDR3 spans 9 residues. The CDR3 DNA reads TGTGCCGGGGAATGGGAGCGGGGGTTC. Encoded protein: CAGEWERGF.

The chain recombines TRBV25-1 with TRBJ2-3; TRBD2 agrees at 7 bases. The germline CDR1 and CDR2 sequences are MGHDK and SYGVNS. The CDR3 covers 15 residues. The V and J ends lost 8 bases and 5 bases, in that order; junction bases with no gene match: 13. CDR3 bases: TGTGCCAGCTCCAGGGCGGGGGTCTCTGGAGATACGCAGTATTTT. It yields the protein CASSRAGVSGDTQYF.

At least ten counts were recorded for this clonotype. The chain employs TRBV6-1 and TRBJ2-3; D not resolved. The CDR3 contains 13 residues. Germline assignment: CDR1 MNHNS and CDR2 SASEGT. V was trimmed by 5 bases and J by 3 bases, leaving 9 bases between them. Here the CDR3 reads CASSPAKTDTQYF. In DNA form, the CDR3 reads TGTGCCAGCAGTCCCGCAAAAACAGATACGCAGTATTTT.

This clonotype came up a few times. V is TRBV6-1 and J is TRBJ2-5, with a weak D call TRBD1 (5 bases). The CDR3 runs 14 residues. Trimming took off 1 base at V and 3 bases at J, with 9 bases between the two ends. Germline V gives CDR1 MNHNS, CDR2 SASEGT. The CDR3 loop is CASSEEGKEETQYF. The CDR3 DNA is TGTGCCAGCAGTGAAGAGGGGAAAGAAGAGACCCAGTACTTC.